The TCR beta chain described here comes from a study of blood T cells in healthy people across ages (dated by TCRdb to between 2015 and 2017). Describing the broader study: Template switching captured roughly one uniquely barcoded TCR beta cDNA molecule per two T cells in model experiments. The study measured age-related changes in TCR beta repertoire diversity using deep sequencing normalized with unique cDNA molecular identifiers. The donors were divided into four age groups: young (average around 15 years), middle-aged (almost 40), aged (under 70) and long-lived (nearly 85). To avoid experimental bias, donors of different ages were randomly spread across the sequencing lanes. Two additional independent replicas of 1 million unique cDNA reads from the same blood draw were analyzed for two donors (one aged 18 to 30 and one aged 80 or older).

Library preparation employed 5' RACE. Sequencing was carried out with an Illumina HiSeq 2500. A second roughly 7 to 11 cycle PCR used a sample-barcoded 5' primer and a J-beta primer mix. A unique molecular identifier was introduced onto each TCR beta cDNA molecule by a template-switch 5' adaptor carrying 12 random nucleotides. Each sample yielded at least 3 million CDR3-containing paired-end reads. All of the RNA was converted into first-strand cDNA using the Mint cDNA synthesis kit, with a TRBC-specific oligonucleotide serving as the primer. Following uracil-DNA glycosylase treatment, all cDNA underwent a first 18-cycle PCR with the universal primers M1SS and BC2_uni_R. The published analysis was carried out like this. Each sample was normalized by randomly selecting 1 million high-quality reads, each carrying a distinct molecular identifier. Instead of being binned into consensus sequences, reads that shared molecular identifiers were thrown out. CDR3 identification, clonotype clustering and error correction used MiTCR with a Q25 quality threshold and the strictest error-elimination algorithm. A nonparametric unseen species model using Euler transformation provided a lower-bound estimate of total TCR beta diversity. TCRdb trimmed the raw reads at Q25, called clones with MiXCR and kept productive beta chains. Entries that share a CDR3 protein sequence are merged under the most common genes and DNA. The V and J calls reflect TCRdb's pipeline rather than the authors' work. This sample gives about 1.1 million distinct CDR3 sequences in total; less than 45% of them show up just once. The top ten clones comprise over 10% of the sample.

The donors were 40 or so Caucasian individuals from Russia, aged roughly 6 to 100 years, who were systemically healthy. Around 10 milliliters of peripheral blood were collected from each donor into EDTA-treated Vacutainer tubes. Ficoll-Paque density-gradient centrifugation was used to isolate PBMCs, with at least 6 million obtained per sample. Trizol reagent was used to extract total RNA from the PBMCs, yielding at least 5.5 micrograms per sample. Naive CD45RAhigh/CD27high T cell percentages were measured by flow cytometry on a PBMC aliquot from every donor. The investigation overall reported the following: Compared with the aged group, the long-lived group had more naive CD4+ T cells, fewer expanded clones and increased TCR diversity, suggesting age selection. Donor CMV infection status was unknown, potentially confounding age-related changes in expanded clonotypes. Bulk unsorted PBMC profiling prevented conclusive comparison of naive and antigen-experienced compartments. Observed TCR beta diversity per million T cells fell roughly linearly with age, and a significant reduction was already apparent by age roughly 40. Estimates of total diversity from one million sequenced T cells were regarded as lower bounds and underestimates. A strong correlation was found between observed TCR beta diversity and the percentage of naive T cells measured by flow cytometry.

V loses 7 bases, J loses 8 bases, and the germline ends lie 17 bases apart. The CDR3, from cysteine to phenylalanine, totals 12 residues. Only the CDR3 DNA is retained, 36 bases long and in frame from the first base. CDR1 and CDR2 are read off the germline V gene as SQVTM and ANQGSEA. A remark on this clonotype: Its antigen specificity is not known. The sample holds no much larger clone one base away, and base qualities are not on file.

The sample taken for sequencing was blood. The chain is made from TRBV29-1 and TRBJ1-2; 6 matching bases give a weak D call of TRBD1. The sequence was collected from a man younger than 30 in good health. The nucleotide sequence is TGCAGCGGGAGCCAGGGGAATGGGGGCTACACCTTC. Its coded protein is CSGSQGNGGYTF.